This T cell receptor beta chain was recovered during a study of regulatory T cells in long-lasting Graves disease. Regarding time point: newly diagnosed GD, antithyroid drugs for less than 3 months. From RNA extracted from PBMCs, the TCR library was made. This clonotype has ten or more counts. The authors built TCR beta libraries using iRepertoire HTBI primers and Arm-PCR of CDR3 regions. TCRdb processed the multiplex PCR reads anew with MiXCR; each CDR3 protein has one entry. The data show 360,000 or so distinct CDR3 sequences, approximately 16% seen once. A further study also used this sample, focusing on T cells in Graves' hyperthyroidism and ophthalmopathy.

The sequence came from a man aged 35 to 55 with Graves disease. The sample consisted of peripheral blood mononuclear cells (PBMCs), taken at new diagnosis, from a patient treated with antithyroid drugs.

CDR3 loop: CASSLVGGDFYEQYF. The CDR3, as DNA: TGTGCCAGCAGCTTAGTAGGGGGGGACTTCTACGAGCAGTACTTC. This chain joins TRBV7-2 and TRBJ2-7; weak D call: TRBD2 (7 bases). Per the germline V gene, CDR1 is SGHTA and CDR2 is FQGNSA. Trimming removed 1 base from V and 3 bases from J, with 13 bases in between. The CDR3 is 15 residues long.